One T cell receptor beta chain is described in this entry. The antigen is not known. These data come from a study of cytomegalovirus exposure and HLA in healthy donors. Points from the study as a whole: Evidence from a later analysis indicated that most CMV-associated TCR beta chains looked HLA-restricted. Available immune exposure information was restricted to CMV serostatus only. Roughly uniform sequencing depth across donors was assumed, possibly incorrectly. It was reported that the classifier diagnosed cytomegalovirus status with high specificity and sensitivity in both the original and validation cohorts.

Germline V gene sequence: CDR1 SGDLS, CDR2 YYNGEE. CDR3 size: 15 residues. The ends lost 1 base at V and 3 bases at J; junction bases unmatched: 6. PCR employed 60 Vbeta and 13 Jbeta primers. The protocol was immunoSEQ multiplex PCR, while the TCRdb copy is restricted to in-frame clones and leaves out a portion. The sample carries fewer than 200,000 clones, roughly 71% recorded once. The source of this sequence is a male donor in good health and CMV-seropositive. Sequencing was performed on PBMCs. This chain uses TRBV9 with TRBJ2-7; 8 bases align to TRBD1. CDR3 in amino acids: CASSVSGGGSYEQYF. In DNA, the CDR3 is TGTGCCAGCAGCGTATCAGGGGGCGGAAGCTACGAGCAGTACTTC. Combining the CDR3 with reference TRBV9 and TRBJ2-7 gives the whole variable domain DSGVTQTPKHLITATGQRVTLRCSPRSGDLSVYWYQQSLDQGLQFLIQYYNGEERAKGNILERFSAQQFPDLHSELNLSSLELGDSALYFCASSVSGGGSYEQYFGPGTRLTVT.